The entry below describes one T cell receptor (beta chain). Its antigen is unknown. This entry comes from a study of cytomegalovirus exposure and HLA in healthy donors. Study background: An early data release held some 85 million unique TCRs from HLA-typed donors.

The V gene lost 4 bases and the J gene lost 5 bases, with 13 bases spanning the gap. The germline CDR1 and CDR2 sequences are SGHDT and YYEEEE. The CDR3 is 14 residues long. Primers for the PCR totalled 60 Vbeta and 13 Jbeta. The data were produced by immunoSEQ multiplex PCR, yet TCRdb's version contains in-frame clones alone and is incomplete. The table lists around 99,000 clones, approximately 79% of them singletons. Study-wide results and limits: For most TCR sequences rarity was the rule, although some public TCRs occurred in many donors. The authors later found HLA-associated TCR beta chains more clonally expanded than equally common others.

This clonotype was sampled from a woman aged 40 to 49 in good health and CMV-seropositive. The material sequenced was PBMCs. The V gene is TRBV5-6, the J gene TRBJ2-1; D is perhaps TRBD2 (6 bases). The CDR3 loop is CASSGRWGNNEQFF. As DNA, the CDR3 is TGTGCCAGCAGCGGGAGGTGGGGAAACAATGAGCAGTTCTTC.